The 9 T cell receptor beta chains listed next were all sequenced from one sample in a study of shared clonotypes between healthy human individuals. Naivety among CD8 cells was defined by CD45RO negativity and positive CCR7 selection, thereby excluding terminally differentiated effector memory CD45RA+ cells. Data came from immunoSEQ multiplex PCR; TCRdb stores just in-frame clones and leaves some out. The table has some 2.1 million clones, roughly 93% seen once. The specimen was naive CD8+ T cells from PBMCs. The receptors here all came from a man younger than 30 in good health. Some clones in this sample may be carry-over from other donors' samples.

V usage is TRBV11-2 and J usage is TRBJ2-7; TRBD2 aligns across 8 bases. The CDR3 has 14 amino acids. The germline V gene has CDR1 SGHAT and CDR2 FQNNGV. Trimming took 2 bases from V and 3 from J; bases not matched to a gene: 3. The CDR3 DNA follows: TGTGCCAGCAGCTTAATAGCGGGAAGCTACGAGCAGTACTTC. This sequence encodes CASSLIAGSYEQYF.

CDR3 DNA sequence: TGTGCCAGCAGCGTTCGACTAGCGGGCCCTACAGTTGAGCAGTTCTTC. Translation: CASSVRLAGPTVEQFF. The rearrangement uses TRBV9 and TRBJ2-1, with TRBD2 matching over 10 bases. Germline lookup yields CDR1 SGDLS and CDR2 YYNGEE. The V gene end was trimmed by 2 bases and the J gene end by 9 bases; junction bases not matched to a gene: 11. CDR3 length: 16 residues.

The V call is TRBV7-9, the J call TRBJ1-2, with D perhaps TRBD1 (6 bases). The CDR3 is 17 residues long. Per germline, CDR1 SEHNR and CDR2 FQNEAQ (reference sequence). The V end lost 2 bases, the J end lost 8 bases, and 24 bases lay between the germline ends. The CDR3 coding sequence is TGTGCCAGCAGCTTATCCGGGATCCCGGGGGCTCATGGGGGCTACACCTTC. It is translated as CASSLSGIPGAHGGYTF.

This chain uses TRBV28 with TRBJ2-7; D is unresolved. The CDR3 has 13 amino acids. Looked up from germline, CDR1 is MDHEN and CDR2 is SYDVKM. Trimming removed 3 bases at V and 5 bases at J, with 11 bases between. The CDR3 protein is CASSFISLDEQYF. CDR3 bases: TGTGCCAGCAGTTTTATCAGTTTGGACGAGCAGTACTTC.

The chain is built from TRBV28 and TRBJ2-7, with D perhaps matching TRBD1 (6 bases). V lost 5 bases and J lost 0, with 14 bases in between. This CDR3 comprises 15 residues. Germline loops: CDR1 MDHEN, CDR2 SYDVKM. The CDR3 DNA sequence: TGTGCCAGCAGTACCCGGGACAATTTCTCCTACGAGCAGTACTTC. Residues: CASSTRDNFSYEQYF.

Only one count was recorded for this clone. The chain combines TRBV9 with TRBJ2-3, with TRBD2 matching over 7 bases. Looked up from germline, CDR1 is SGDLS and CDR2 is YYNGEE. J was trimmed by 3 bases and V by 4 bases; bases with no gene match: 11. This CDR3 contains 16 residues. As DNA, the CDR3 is TGTGCCAGCAGCCTTCTAAGCGGGATGTCTACAGATACGCAGTATTTT. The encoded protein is CASSLLSGMSTDTQYF.

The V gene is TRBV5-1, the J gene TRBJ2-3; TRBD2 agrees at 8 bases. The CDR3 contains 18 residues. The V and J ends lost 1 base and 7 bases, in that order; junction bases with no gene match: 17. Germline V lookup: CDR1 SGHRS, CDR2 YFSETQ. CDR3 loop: CASSLIAGGTPQLNTQYF. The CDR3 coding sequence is TGCGCCAGCAGCTTGATTGCGGGAGGTACTCCCCAGTTAAATACGCAGTATTTT.

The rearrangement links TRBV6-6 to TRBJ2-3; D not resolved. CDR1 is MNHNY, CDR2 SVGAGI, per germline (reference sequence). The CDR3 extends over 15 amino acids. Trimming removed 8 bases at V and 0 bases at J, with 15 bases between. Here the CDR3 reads CASSPSWRSTDTQYF. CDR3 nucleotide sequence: TGTGCCAGCTCCCCGTCTTGGCGAAGCACAGATACGCAGTATTTT.

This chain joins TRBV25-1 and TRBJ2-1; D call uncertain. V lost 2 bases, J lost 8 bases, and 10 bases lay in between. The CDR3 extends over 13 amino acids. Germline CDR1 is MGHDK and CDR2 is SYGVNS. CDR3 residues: CASSERLFDEQFF. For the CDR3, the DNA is TGTGCCAGCAGTGAACGACTTTTTGATGAGCAGTTCTTC.